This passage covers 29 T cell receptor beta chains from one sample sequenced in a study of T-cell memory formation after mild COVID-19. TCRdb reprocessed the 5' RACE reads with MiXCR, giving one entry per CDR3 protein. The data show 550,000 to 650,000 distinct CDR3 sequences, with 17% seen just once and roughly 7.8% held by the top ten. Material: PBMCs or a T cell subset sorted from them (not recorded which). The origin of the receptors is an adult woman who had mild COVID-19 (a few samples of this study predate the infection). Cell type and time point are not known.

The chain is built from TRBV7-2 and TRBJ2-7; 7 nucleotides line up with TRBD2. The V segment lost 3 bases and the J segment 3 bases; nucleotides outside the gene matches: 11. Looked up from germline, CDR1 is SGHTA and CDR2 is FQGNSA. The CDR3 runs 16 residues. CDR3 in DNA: TGTGCCAGCAGCTTCGTTGCCGGACTAGGTTTCTACGAGCAGTACTTC. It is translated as CASSFVAGLGFYEQYF.

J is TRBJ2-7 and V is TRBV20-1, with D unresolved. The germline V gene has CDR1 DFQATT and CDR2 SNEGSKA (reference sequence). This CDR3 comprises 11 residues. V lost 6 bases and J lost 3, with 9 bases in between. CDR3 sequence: CSARISYEQYF. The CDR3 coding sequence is TGCAGTGCAAGGATAAGCTACGAGCAGTACTTC.

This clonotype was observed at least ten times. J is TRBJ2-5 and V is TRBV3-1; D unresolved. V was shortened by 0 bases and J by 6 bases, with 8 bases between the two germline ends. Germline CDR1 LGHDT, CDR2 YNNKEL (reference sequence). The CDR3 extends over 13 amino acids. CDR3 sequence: CASSQDPKQTQYF. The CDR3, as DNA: TGTGCCAGCAGCCAAGATCCCAAGCAGACCCAGTACTTC.

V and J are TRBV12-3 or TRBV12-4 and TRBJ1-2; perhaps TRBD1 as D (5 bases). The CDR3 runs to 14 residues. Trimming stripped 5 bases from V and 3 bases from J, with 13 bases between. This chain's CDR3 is CASSPAGRYYGYTF. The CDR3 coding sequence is TGTGCCAGCAGTCCGGCGGGACGGTACTATGGCTACACCTTC.

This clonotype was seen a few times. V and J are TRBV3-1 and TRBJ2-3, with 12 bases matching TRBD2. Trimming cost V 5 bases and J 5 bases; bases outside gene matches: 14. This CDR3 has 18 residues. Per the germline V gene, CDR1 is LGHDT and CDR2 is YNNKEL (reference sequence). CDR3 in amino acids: CASSDDSASGGAGDTQYF. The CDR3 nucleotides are TGTGCCAGCAGCGATGACTCGGCTAGCGGGGGGGCTGGAGATACGCAGTATTTT.

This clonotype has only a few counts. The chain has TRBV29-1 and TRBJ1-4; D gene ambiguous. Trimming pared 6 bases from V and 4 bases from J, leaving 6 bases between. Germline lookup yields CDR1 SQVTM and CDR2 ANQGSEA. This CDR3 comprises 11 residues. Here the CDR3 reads CSVGINEKLFF. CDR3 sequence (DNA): TGCAGCGTCGGTATTAATGAAAAACTGTTTTTT.

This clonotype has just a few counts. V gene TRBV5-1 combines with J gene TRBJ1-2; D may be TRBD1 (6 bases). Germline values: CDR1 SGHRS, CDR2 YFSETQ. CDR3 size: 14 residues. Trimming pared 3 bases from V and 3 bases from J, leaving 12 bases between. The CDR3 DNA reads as TGCGCCAGCAGCTCCGAAACAGGGTACTATGGCTACACCTTC. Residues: CASSSETGYYGYTF.

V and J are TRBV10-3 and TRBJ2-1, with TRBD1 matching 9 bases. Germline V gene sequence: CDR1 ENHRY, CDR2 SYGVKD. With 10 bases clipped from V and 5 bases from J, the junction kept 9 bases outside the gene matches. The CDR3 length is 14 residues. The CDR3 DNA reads TGTGCCAGCAACCTGGGACAGGGACACAATGAGCAGTTCTTC. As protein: CASNLGQGHNEQFF.

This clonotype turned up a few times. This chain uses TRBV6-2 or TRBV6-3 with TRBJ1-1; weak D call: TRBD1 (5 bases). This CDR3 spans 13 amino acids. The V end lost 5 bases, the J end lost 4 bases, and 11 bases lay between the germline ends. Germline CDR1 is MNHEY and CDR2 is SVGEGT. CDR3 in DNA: TGTGCCAGCAGTCACACAGGCTCCACTGAAGCTTTCTTT. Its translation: CASSHTGSTEAFF.

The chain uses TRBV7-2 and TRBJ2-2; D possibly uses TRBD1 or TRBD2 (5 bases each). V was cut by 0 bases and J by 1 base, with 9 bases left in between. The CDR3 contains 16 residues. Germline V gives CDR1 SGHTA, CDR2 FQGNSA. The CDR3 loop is CASSLAGRGNTGELFF. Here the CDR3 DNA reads TGTGCCAGCAGCTTAGCGGGACGGGGGAACACCGGGGAGCTGTTTTTT.

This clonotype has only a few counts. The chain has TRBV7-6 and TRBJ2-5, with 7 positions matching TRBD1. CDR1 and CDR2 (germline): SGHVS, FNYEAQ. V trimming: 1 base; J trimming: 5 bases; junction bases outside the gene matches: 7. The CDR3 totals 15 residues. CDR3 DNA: TGTGCCAGCAGCTTAGAGGGAACAGGGGTGGAGACCCAGTACTTC. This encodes CASSLEGTGVETQYF.

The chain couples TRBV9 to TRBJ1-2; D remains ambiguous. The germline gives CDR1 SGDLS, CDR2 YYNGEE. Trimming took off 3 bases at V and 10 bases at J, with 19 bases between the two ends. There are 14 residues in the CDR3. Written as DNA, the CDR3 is TGTGCCAGCAGCGCCCACGATAACTTGGGCGACTACACCTTC. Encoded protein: CASSAHDNLGDYTF.

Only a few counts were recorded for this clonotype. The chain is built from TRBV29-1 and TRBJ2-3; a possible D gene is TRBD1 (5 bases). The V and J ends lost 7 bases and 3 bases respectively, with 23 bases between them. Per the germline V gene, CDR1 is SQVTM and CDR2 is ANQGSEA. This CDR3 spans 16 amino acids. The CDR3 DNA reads TGCAGCGCTTCCAGTTATGGGGCGTCGGCGACAGATACGCAGTATTTT. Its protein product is CSASSYGASATDTQYF.

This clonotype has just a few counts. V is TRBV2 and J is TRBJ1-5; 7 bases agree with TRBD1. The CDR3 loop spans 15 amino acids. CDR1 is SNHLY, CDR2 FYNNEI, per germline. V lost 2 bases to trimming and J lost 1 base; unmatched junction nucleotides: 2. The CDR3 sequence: CASSELGQSNQPQHF. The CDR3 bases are TGTGCCAGCAGTGAATTGGGACAGAGCAATCAGCCCCAGCATTTT.

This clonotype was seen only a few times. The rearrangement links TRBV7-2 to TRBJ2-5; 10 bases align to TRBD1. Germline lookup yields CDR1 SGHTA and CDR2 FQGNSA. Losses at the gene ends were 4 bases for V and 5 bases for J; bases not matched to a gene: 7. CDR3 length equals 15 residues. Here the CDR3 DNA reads TGTGCCAGCAGCTCTCAGACAGGGGGCGCGGAGACCCAGTACTTC. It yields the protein CASSSQTGGAETQYF.

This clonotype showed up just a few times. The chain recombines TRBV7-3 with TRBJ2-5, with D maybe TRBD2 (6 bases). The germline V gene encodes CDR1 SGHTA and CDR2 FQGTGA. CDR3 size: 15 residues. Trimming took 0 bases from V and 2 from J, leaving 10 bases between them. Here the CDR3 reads CASSLTYGRQETQYF. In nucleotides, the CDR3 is TGTGCCAGCAGCTTAACGTATGGGAGGCAAGAGACCCAGTACTTC.

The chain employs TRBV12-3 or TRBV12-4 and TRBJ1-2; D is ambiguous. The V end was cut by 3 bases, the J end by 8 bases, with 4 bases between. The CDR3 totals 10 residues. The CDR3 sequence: CASSFHGYTF. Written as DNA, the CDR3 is TGTGCCAGCAGTTTCCACGGCTACACCTTC.

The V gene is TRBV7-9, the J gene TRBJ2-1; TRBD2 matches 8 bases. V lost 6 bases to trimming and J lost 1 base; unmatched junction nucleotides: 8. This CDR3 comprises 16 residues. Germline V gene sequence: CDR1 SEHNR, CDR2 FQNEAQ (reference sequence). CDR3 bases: TGTGCCAGCAGGGGCGCGGGACTAGGGTCCTACAATGAGCAGTTCTTC. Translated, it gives CASRGAGLGSYNEQFF.

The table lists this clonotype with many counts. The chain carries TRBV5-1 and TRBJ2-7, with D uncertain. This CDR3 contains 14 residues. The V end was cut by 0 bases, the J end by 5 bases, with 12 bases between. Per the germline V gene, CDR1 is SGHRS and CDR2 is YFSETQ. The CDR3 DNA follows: TGCGCCAGCAGCTTGGGATGGACCGGAGACGAGCAGTACTTC. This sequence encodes CASSLGWTGDEQYF.

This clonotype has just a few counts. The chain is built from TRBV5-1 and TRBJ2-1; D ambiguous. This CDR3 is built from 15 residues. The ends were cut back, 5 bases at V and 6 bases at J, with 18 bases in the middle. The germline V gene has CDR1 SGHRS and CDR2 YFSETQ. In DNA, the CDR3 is TGCGCCAGCAGACCCGTCCCCGCTAGTCCCAATGAGCAGTTCTTC. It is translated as CASRPVPASPNEQFF.

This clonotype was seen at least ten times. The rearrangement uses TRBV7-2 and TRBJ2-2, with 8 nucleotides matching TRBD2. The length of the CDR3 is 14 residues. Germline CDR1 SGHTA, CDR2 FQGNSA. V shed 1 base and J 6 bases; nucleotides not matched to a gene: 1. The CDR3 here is CASSLVLAAGELFF. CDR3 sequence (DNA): TGTGCCAGCAGCTTAGTACTAGCGGCCGGGGAGCTGTTTTTT. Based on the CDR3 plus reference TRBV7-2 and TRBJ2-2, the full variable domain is GAGVSQSPSNKVTEKGKDVELRCDPISGHTALYWYRQSLGQGLEFLIYFQGNSAPDKSGLPSDRFSAERTGGSVSTLTIQRTQQEDSAVYLCASSLVLAAGELFFGEGSRLTVL.

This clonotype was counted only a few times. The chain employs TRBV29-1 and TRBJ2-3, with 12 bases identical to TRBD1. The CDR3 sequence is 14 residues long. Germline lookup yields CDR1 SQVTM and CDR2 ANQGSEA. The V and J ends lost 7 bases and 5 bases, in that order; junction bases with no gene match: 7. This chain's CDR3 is CSARRDRGLDTQYF. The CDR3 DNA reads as TGCAGCGCCAGACGGGACAGGGGGCTAGATACGCAGTATTTT.

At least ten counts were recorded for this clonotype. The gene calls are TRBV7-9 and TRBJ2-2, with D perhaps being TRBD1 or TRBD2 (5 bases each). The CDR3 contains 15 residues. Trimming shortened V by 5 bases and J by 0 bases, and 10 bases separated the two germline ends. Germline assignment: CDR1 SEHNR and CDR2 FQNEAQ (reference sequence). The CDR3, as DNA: TGTGCCAGCAGCCCCGGGGCAGCGAACACCGGGGAGCTGTTTTTT. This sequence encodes CASSPGAANTGELFF.

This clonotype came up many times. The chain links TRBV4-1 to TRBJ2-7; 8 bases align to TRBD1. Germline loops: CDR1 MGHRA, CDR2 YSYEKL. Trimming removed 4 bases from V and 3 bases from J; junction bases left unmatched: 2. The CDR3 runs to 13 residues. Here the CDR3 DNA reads TGCGCCAGCAGCCCGGACAGGGTCTACGAGCAGTACTTC. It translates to CASSPDRVYEQYF.

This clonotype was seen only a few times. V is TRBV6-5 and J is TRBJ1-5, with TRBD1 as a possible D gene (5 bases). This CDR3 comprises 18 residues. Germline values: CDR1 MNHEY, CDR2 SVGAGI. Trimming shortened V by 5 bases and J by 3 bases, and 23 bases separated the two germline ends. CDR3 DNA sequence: TGTGCCAGCAGTCCATCCCCCCCGCCAGGGTGGGACAATCAGCCCCAGCATTTT. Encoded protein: CASSPSPPPGWDNQPQHF.

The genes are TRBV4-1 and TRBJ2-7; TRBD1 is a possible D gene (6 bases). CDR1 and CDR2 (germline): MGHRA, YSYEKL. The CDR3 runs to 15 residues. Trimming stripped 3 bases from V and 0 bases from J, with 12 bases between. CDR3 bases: TGCGCCAGCAGCCATACGACAGGTAACTCCTACGAGCAGTACTTC. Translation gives CASSHTTGNSYEQYF.

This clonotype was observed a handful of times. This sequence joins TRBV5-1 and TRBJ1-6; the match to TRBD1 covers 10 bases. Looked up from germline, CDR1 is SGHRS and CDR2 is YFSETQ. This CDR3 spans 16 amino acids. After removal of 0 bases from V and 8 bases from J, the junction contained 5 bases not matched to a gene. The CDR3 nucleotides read TGCGCCAGCAGCTTGGTGGACAGGGGGACGTATTCACCCCTCCACTTT. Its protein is CASSLVDRGTYSPLHF.

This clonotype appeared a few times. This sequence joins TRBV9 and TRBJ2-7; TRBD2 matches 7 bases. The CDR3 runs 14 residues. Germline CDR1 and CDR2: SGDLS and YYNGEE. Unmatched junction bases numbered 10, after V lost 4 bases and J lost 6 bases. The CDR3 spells CASSTRVAGGEQYF. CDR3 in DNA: TGTGCCAGCAGCACAAGGGTAGCGGGCGGCGAGCAGTACTTC.

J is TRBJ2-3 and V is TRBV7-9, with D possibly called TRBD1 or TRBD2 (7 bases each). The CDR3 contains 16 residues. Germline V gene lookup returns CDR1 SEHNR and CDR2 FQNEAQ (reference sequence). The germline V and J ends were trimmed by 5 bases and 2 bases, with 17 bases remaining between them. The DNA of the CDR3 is TGTGCCAGCAGCCATCCCTGGGAGGGGGCCACAGATACGCAGTATTTT. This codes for CASSHPWEGATDTQYF.